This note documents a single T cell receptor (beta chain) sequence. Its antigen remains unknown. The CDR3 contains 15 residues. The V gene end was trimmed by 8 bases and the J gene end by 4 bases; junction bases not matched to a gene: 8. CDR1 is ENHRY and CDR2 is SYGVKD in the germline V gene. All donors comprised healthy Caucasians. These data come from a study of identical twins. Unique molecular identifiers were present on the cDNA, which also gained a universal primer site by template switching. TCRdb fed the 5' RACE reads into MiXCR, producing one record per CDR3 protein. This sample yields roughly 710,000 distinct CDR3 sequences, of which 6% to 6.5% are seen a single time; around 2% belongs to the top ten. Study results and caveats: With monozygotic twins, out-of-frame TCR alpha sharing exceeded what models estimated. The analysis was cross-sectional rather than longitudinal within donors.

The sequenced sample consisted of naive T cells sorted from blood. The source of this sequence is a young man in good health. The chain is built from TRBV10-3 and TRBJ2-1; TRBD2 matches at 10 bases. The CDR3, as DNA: TGTGCCATCTCTCAACGGACTAGCGGATACAATGAGCAGTTCTTC. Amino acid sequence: CAISQRTSGYNEQFF.